Below are 11 T cell receptor beta chains sequenced from a single sample in a study of CD8+ T cells in alopecia areata. Sequencing templates came from extracted RNA that was reverse transcribed into cDNA. Generated by immunoSEQ multiplex PCR, the TCRdb table keeps only in-frame clones and is missing some. This table holds 110,000 to 150,000 clones, approximately 60% found once. The material sequenced was CD8+ T cells sorted from blood. The receptors stem from a human donor in good health.

The gene calls are TRBV7-9 and TRBJ2-1, with a possible D match to TRBD1 (6 bases). Germline CDR1 SEHNR, CDR2 FQNEAQ (reference sequence). Trimming stripped 1 base from V and 8 bases from J, with 9 bases between. This CDR3 spans 13 amino acids. The CDR3 nucleotides are TGTGCCAGCAGCTTAGGGGCAGGGGATGAGCAGTTCTTC. Residues: CASSLGAGDEQFF.

As concerns this clone: One end of the junction does not line up with germline, which may come from a read error. The rearrangement joins TRBV6-5 to TRBJ2-2; D may be TRBD1 (5 bases). The CDR3 consists of 13 residues. CDR1 is MNHEY, CDR2 SVGAGI, per germline. As DNA, the CDR3 is TGTGCCATCAGTGACAGATACACCGGGGAGCTGTTTTTT. Its translation: CAISDRYTGELFF.

This rearrangement joins TRBV7-8 to TRBJ2-1; 12 positions match TRBD2. The CDR3 spans 18 residues. Looked up from germline, CDR1 is SGHVS and CDR2 is FQNEAQ. Germline trimming cut 5 bases from V and 0 bases from J; bases unmatched to any gene: 8. The chain's CDR3 is CASSEGTSGRSSYNEQFF. In nucleotides, the CDR3 is TGTGCCAGCAGCGAAGGGACTAGCGGGCGGAGCTCCTACAATGAGCAGTTCTTC.

The genes are TRBV28 and TRBJ2-7, with D unresolved. CDR3 size: 13 residues. V was shortened by 5 bases and J by 2 bases, with 10 bases between the two germline ends. In germline, CDR1 is MDHEN, CDR2 SYDVKM. CDR3 nucleotides: TGTGCCAGCAGTCCCCTGAGCCCCTACGAGCAGTACTTC. Translating gives CASSPLSPYEQYF.

The V and J genes are TRBV2 and TRBJ2-5; D unclear. This CDR3 is 13 amino acids long. V dropped 3 bases and J dropped 1 base, with 6 bases sitting between them. The germline V gene has CDR1 SNHLY and CDR2 FYNNEI. CDR3 coding DNA: TGTGCCAGCAGTGAGGCAGCCCAAGAGACCCAGTACTTC. It encodes CASSEAAQETQYF.

This chain uses TRBV27 with TRBJ2-1; perhaps TRBD2 as D (6 bases). The CDR3 length is 14 residues. The V end lost 5 bases, the J end lost 5 bases, and 13 bases lay between the germline ends. Germline CDR1 reads MNHEY; CDR2 reads SMNVEV (reference sequence). Here the CDR3 reads CASSHGGIHNEQFF. The CDR3 DNA sequence: TGTGCCAGCAGTCATGGGGGGATACACAATGAGCAGTTCTTC.

The chain has TRBV4-1 and TRBJ2-7; 11 bases align to TRBD2. Unmatched junction bases numbered 4, after V lost 1 base and J lost 5 bases. This CDR3 is built from 15 residues. Germline lookup yields CDR1 MGHRA and CDR2 YSYEKL. The CDR3 reads CASSQVLAGGNEQYF. Here the CDR3 DNA reads TGCGCCAGCAGCCAAGTTCTAGCGGGAGGAAACGAGCAGTACTTC.

V is TRBV5-1 and J is TRBJ2-5; D could derive from TRBD1 or TRBD2 (5 bases each). Germline assignment: CDR1 SGHRS and CDR2 YFSETQ. The CDR3 runs 16 residues. V lost 4 bases and J lost 2, with 18 bases in between. CDR3 nucleotides: TGCGCCAGCAGCCCCTTCGAGTGGGGACCTCAAGAGACCCAGTACTTC. Amino acids: CASSPFEWGPQETQYF.

V is TRBV5-4 and J is TRBJ2-6, with D possibly TRBD2 on 5 matching bases. CDR1 SGHNT and CDR2 YYREEE come from the germline V gene (reference sequence). V lost 0 bases to trimming and J lost 2 bases, with 9 bases between them. The CDR3 has 16 amino acids. The CDR3 region has the DNA TGTGCCAGCAGCTTGGGAGGGTTTCCTGGGGCCAACGTCCTGACTTTC. Residues: CASSLGGFPGANVLTF.

This clone was counted between two and nine times. This chain links TRBV29-1 with TRBJ2-6, with TRBD2 matching over 14 bases. There are 19 residues in the CDR3. Germline V gene lookup returns CDR1 SQVTM and CDR2 ANQGSEA. The V and J ends lost 5 bases and 2 bases, in that order; junction bases with no gene match: 11. CDR3 loop: CSVPTRLAGGQTGANVLTF. CDR3 sequence (DNA): TGCAGCGTTCCTACCCGACTAGCGGGAGGGCAAACTGGGGCCAACGTCCTGACTTTC.

V gene TRBV19 combines with J gene TRBJ2-1; 7 positions match TRBD1. The ends lost 10 bases at V and 4 bases at J; junction bases unmatched: 13. CDR3 length equals 15 residues. The germline gives CDR1 LNHDA, CDR2 SQIVND (reference sequence). The CDR3: CATTISGTVYNEQFF. CDR3 nucleotides: TGTGCCACTACCATCTCCGGGACAGTTTACAATGAGCAGTTCTTC.